The source of this T cell receptor (beta chain) is a study of cytomegalovirus exposure and HLA in healthy donors. The CDR3 has 14 residues. V lost 3 bases and J 2 bases, leaving 9 bases between the germline ends. In germline, CDR1 is KGHSH, CDR2 LQKENI. With regard to this clone: Its antigen remains unknown.

Use of 60 Vbeta and 13 Jbeta primers characterized the PCR. Produced via immunoSEQ multiplex PCR; TCRdb's table is partial and in-frame only. The sample consists of roughly 190,000 clones, around 78% of them appearing once. General study points: Versus the approximately 700-donor mean, an Asian-associated ancestry cluster reportedly showed fewer N-insertions in a later analysis. Among TCR beta chains of equal frequency, HLA-associated ones were more clonally expanded in a later analysis. A later analysis found most CMV-associated TCR beta chains apparently HLA-restricted.

The chain is built from TRBV18 and TRBJ2-3; TRBD1 might be the D (6 bases). The sequence derives from a woman in her 30s in good health and CMV-seropositive. The sample taken for sequencing was PBMCs. CDR3 nucleotides: TGTGCCAGCTCACCTGACAGGTACACAGATACGCAGTATTTT. Translated, it gives CASSPDRYTDTQYF.